Here is one T cell receptor beta chain with its context. The data were taken from a study of blood T cell repertoires in COVID-19. About the study: There were acute and convalescent COVID-19 samples, and they came from the United States, Italy and Spain.

Each participant's cohort was designated according to participant-reported clinical history. V was clipped by 0 bases and J by 8 bases; unmatched bases: 1. Per germline, CDR1 SGHRS and CDR2 YFSETQ. The CDR3 contains 15 residues. The data were produced by immunoSEQ multiplex PCR, yet TCRdb's version contains in-frame clones alone and is incomplete. This table holds around 340,000 clones, about 86% found once. This receptor was identified in a woman between 35 and 50 years old with acute COVID-19. J is TRBJ1-6 and V is TRBV5-1; 11 bases match TRBD1. The material sequenced was PBMCs or T cells enriched from blood (not recorded which). The CDR3 sequence is CASSLVGQGDSPLHF. Written as DNA, the CDR3 is TGCGCCAGCAGCTTGGTGGGACAGGGGGATTCACCCCTCCACTTT.